This T cell receptor beta chain was recorded in a study of T cells in Graves' hyperthyroidism and ophthalmopathy. Germline V CDR1 and CDR2: SGHTA, FQGNSA. V shed 5 bases, J shed 10 bases, and the junction held 18 bases outside the gene matches. The CDR3 length is 17 residues. There were TCR beta CDR3 regions amplified from RNA transcripts. RT-PCR in the first round (using the HTBI primer set) targeted the TCR CDR3. Each CDR3 protein is one row after TCRdb ran MiXCR on the multiplex PCR reads. The sample records some 440,000 distinct CDR3 sequences, less than 20% being singletons. This clonotype was counted once.

The V gene is TRBV7-2, the J gene TRBJ2-1; TRBD1 agrees at 9 bases. This TCR came from a young woman with Graves' hyperthyroidism. The sequenced material came from blood. The CDR3 nucleotides are TGTGCCAGCAGCCAATATAGGGACAGGGTGGATAAGGACGAGCAGTTCTTC. Its translation is CASSQYRDRVDKDEQFF.